The 18 T cell receptor beta chains in this list originate from one sample, sequenced in a study of cytotoxic CD8 clonotypes in ibrutinib-treated CLL. Assay: immunoSEQ multiplex PCR; the TCRdb copy retains only in-frame clones and omits some. Among tens of thousands of clones, more than 60% were seen once, and the ten largest hold approximately 50%. The sequencing here drew on PBMCs, taken after 24 months of ibrutinib treatment. The origin of the receptors is a human donor with chronic lymphocytic leukemia.

The V and J genes are TRBV9 and TRBJ2-3; 10 bases fit TRBD2. With 4 bases clipped from V and 1 base from J, the junction kept 3 bases outside the gene matches. Germline lookup yields CDR1 SGDLS and CDR2 YYNGEE. CDR3 length equals 15 residues. The CDR3 DNA follows: TGTGCCAGCAGCCCCGGGACTAGCGGCACAGATACGCAGTATTTT. Translating it yields CASSPGTSGTDTQYF.

This chain joins TRBV5-1 and TRBJ2-3, with D possibly matching TRBD2 (6 bases). This CDR3 contains 13 residues. Germline assignment: CDR1 SGHRS and CDR2 YFSETQ. The V and J ends lost 0 bases and 8 bases respectively, with 10 bases between them. CDR3 residues: CASSLVVGGTQYF. CDR3 DNA: TGCGCCAGCAGCTTGGTAGTGGGGGGTACGCAGTATTTT.

The chain recombines TRBV28 with TRBJ1-1; the D gene is possibly TRBD1 (5 bases). Germline V gene sequence: CDR1 MDHEN, CDR2 SYDVKM. Trimming cost V 4 bases and J 0 bases, with 9 bases left between them. The CDR3 is made up of 14 amino acids. The CDR3 nucleotides are TGTGCCAGCAGTTCTCCGGGACTGAACACTGAAGCTTTCTTT. Translating gives CASSSPGLNTEAFF.

The V and J genes are TRBV19 and TRBJ1-5; 7 bases agree with TRBD1. Germline V CDR1 and CDR2: LNHDA, SQIVND (reference sequence). This CDR3 spans 13 amino acids. Trimming at V came to 8 bases and at J to 3 bases, leaving 4 bases not matched to a gene. CDR3 region: CASLGQFNQPQHF. The CDR3 DNA is TGTGCCAGTTTGGGACAGTTCAATCAGCCCCAGCATTTT.

This sequence joins TRBV27 and TRBJ1-3; D perhaps matches TRBD1 (5 bases). The CDR3 sequence is 15 residues long. Trimming took off 6 bases at V and 0 bases at J, with 12 bases between the two ends. CDR1 and CDR2 from the germline V gene are MNHEY and SMNVEV (reference sequence). The CDR3 is CASSGWGSSGNTIYF. CDR3 sequence (DNA): TGTGCCAGCAGCGGGTGGGGGAGCTCTGGAAACACCATATATTTT.

This chain links TRBV28 with TRBJ2-2; TRBD2 aligns across 7 bases. CDR1 and CDR2 from the germline V gene are MDHEN and SYDVKM. V was pared by 7 bases and J by 6 bases, with 8 bases of the junction left unmatched. This CDR3 region has 14 residues. The CDR3 DNA reads as TGTGCCAGCAAACTCCGGGAGGAGGCCGGGGAGCTGTTTTTT. As protein: CASKLREEAGELFF.

The chain links TRBV28 to TRBJ1-5; 8 bases match TRBD1. Germline values: CDR1 MDHEN, CDR2 SYDVKM. Trimming removed 4 bases from V and 7 bases from J; junction bases left unmatched: 6. This CDR3 is built from 14 residues. CDR3: CASSSNRGWQPQHF. CDR3 nucleotide sequence: TGTGCCAGCAGTTCAAACAGGGGGTGGCAGCCCCAGCATTTT.

The rearrangement joins TRBV2 to TRBJ2-7; D possibly corresponds to TRBD1 (6 bases). Between the trimmed V and J ends, which lost 5 bases and 7 bases, there was a span of 15 bases. From germline, CDR1 is SNHLY and CDR2 FYNNEI. CDR3 length equals 13 residues. CDR3 sequence (DNA): TGTGCCAGCAGTATCTCAGGGGTGGTGGAGCAGTACTTC. Amino acid sequence: CASSISGVVEQYF.

The CDR3 protein is CASSPDRGGEQYF. The CDR3 nucleotides are TGTGCCAGCAGTCCTGACAGGGGGGGCGAGCAGTACTTC. The V and J genes are TRBV4-2 and TRBJ2-7, with TRBD1 matching 9 bases. Germline assignment: CDR1 LGHNA and CDR2 YNFKEQ. Trimming removed 6 bases from V and 6 bases from J; junction bases left unmatched: 6. The CDR3 is 13 residues long.

The chain joins TRBV2 to TRBJ2-7; TRBD1 matches at 7 bases. J gave up 0 bases and V 6 bases, and 5 bases lay outside the gene matches. CDR1 and CDR2 (germline): SNHLY, FYNNEI. The CDR3 extends over 14 amino acids. The CDR3 coding sequence is TGTGCCAGCAGGTGGACAGGCAGCTCCTACGAGCAGTACTTC. Protein sequence: CASRWTGSSYEQYF.

The chain carries TRBV7-3 and TRBJ2-2; D is unresolved. V was shortened by 2 bases and J by 0 bases, with 1 base between the two germline ends. The CDR3 covers 13 residues. Germline CDR1 is SGHTA and CDR2 is FQGTGA. For the CDR3, the DNA is TGTGCCAGCAGCTTATCGAACACCGGGGAGCTGTTTTTT. Protein: CASSLSNTGELFF.

The gene calls are TRBV28 and TRBJ1-2; no firm D call. V shed 6 bases and J shed 4 bases, with 9 bases lying between them. In germline, CDR1 is MDHEN, CDR2 SYDVKM. CDR3 length: 12 residues. CDR3 in amino acids: CASSISPYGYTF. The CDR3 DNA is TGTGCCAGCAGCATTTCTCCCTATGGCTACACCTTC.

V usage is TRBV5-1 and J usage is TRBJ2-2; TRBD2 matches 8 bases. Germline V gene data show CDR1 as SGHRS and CDR2 as YFSETQ. The CDR3 has 15 residues. J was trimmed by 5 bases and V by 7 bases; bases with no gene match: 10. CDR3 DNA sequence: TGCGCCAGCCGGTCGGGAGGGGCGCTGACCGGGGAGCTGTTTTTT. This sequence encodes CASRSGGALTGELFF.

The gene calls are TRBV12-5 and TRBJ1-3; D might be TRBD1 (5 bases). V was trimmed by 7 bases and J by 4 bases, leaving 23 bases between them. The CDR3 sequence is 17 residues long. From germline, CDR1 is LGHNT and CDR2 FRNRAP. The CDR3 DNA sequence: TGTGCTAGTGTTTGGACACCCTCTCTCTTAAAAGGAAACACCATATATTTT. Amino acid sequence: CASVWTPSLLKGNTIYF. Full variable domain (outside the CDR3, taken from reference TRBV12-5 and TRBJ1-3): DARVTQTPRHKVTEMGQEVTMRCQPILGHNTVFWYRQTMMQGLELLAYFRNRAPLDDSGMPKDRFSAEMPDATLATLKIQPSEPRDSAVYFCASVWTPSLLKGNTIYFGEGSWLTVV.

V is TRBV10-2 and J is TRBJ1-2, with D unresolved. This CDR3 has 13 residues. The germline CDR1 and CDR2 sequences are WSHSY and SAAADI. The V and J ends lost 6 bases and 8 bases respectively, with 16 bases between them. Written as DNA, the CDR3 is TGCGCCAGCAGCTCCGGACGTTCGTTCGGCTACACCTTC. It is translated as CASSSGRSFGYTF.

The rearrangement joins TRBV28 to TRBJ2-2; D is unclear. CDR3 length equals 15 residues. The V end lost 6 bases, the J end lost 2 bases, and 13 bases lay between the germline ends. Germline assignment: CDR1 MDHEN and CDR2 SYDVKM. CDR3 sequence: CASSLDAANTGELFF. CDR3 nucleotides: TGTGCCAGCAGCCTAGATGCAGCCAACACCGGGGAGCTGTTTTTT.

The J gene is TRBJ2-7, the V gene TRBV20-1; TRBD1 is a possible D gene (6 bases). This CDR3 region has 11 residues. Trimming stripped 5 bases from V and 2 bases from J, with 7 bases between. CDR1 DFQATT and CDR2 SNEGSKA come from the germline V gene (reference sequence). CDR3 residues: CSAAGAYEQYF. CDR3 nucleotide sequence: TGCAGTGCTGCAGGGGCCTACGAGCAGTACTTC.

The V call is TRBV21-1, the J call TRBJ2-1; the table assigns TRBD1, which was not confirmed against the DNA. TRBV21-1 is annotated as a pseudogene. The CDR3 has 19 amino acids. The CDR3 DNA follows: TGTGCCAGCAGCAAAGTGAGACAGGGCCCTAAGAGCTCCTACAATGAGCAGTTCTTC. Encoded protein: CASSKVRQGPKSSYNEQFF.